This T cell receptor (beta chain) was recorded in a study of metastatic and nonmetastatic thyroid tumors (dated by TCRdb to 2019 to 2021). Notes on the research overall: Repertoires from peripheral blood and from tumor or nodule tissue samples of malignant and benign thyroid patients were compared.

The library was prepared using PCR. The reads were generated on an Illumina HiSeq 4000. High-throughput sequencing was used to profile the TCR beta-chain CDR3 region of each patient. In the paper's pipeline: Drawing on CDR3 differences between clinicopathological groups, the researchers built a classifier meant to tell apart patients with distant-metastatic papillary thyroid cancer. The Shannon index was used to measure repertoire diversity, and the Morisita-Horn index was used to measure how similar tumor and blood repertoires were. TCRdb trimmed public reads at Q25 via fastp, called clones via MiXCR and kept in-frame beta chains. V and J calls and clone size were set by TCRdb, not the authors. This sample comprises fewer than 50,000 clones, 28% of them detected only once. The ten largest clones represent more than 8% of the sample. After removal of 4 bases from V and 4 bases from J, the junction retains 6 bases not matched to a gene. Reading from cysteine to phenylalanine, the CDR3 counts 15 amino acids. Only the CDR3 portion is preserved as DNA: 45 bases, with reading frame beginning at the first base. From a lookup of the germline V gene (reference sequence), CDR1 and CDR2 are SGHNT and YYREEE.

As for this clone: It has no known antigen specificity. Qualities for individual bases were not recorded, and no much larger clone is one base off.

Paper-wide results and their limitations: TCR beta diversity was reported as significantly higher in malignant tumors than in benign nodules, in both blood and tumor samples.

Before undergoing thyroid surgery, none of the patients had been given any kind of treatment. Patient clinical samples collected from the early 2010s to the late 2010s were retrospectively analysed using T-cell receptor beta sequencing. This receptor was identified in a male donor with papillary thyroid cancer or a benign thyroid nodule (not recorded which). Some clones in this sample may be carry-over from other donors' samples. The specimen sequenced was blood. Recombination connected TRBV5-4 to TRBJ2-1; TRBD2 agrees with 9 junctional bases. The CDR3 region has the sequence CASSLPSGVYNEQFF. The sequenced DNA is TGTGCCAGCAGCCTGCCTAGCGGGGTTTACAATGAGCAGTTCTTC.